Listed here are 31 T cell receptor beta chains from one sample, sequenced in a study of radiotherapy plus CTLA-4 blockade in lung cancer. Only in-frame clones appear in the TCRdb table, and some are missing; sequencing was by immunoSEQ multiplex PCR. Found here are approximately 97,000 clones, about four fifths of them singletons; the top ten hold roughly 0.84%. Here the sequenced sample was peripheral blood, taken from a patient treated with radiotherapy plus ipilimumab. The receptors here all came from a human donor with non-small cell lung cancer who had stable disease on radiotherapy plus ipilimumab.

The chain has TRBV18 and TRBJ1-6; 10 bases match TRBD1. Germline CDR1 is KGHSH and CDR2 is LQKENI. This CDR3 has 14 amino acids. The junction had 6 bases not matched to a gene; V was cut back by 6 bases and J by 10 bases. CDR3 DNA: TGTGCCAGCTCCCCGGGACAGGGGAGCTCACCCCTCCACTTT. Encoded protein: CASSPGQGSSPLHF.

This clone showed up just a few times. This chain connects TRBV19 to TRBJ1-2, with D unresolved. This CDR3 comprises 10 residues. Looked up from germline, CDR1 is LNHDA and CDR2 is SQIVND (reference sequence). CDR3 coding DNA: TGTGTCTCAGGCGACTATGGCTACACCTTC. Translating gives CVSGDYGYTF.

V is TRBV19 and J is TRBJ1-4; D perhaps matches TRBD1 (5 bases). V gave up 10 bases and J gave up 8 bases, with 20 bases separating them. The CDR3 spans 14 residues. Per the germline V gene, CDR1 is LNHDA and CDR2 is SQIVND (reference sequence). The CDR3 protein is CATYPGGAEEKLFF. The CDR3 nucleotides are TGTGCCACCTATCCGGGGGGAGCGGAGGAAAAACTGTTTTTT.

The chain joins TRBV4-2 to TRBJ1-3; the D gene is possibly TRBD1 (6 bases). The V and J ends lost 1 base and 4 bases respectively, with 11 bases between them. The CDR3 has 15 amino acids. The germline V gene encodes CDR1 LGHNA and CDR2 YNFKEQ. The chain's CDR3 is CASSQVTGAGNTIYF. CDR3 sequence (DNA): TGTGCCAGCAGCCAAGTCACGGGGGCGGGAAACACCATATATTTT.

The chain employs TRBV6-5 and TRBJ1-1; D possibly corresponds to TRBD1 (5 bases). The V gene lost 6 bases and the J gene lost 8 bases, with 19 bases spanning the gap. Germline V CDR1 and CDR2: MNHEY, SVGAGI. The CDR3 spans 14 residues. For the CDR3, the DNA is TGTGCCAGCAGCCTCGCTACACCTCGGGGCGAAGCTTTCTTT. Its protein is CASSLATPRGEAFF.

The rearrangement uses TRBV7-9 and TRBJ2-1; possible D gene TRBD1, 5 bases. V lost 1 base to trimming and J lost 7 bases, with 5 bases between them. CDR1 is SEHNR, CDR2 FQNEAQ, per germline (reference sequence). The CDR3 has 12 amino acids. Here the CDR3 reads CASSLGQNEQFF. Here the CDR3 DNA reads TGTGCCAGCAGCTTAGGACAGAATGAGCAGTTCTTC.

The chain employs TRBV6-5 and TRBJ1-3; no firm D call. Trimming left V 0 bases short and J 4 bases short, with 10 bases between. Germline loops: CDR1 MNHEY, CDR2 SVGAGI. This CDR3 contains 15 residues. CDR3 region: CASSYSRWSGNTIYF. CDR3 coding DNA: TGTGCCAGCAGTTACTCGAGGTGGTCAGGAAACACCATATATTTT.

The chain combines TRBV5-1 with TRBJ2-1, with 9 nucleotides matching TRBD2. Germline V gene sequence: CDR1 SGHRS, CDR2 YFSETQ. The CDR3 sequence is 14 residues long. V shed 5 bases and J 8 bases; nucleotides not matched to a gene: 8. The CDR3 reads CASRGLALDDEQFF. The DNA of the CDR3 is TGCGCCAGCAGGGGACTAGCACTCGATGATGAGCAGTTCTTC.

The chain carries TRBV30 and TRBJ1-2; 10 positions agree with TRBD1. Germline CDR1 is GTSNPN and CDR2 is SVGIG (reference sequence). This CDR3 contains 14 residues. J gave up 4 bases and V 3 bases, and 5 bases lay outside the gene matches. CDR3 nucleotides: TGTGCCTGGAGGGACAGGGGGAATTTCTATGGCTACACCTTC. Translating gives CAWRDRGNFYGYTF.

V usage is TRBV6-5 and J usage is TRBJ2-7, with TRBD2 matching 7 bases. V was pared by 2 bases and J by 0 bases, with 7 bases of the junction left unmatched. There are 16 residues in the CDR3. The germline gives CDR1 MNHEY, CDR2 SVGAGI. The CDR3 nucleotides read TGTGCCAGCAGTTACCGTCCGAGGACTAGCTCCTACGAGCAGTACTTC. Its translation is CASSYRPRTSSYEQYF.

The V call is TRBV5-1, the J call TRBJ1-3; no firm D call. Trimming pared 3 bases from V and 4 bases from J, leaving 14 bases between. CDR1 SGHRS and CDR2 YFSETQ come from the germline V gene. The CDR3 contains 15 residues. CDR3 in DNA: TGCGCCAGCAGCTCCGACGGGAGGACGGGAAACACCATATATTTT. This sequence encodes CASSSDGRTGNTIYF.

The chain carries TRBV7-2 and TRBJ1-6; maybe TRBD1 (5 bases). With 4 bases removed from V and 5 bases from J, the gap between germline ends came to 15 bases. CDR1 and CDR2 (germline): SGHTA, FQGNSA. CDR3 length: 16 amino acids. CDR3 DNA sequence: TGTGCCAGCAGCTATGGCAGGGTTCGGAATAATTCACCCCTCCACTTT. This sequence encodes CASSYGRVRNNSPLHF.

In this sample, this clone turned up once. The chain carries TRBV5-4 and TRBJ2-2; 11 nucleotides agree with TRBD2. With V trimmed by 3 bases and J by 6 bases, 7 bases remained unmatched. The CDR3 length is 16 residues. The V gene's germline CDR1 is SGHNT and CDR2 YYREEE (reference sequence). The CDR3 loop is CASSYSGGVLSGELFF. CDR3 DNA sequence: TGTGCCAGCAGCTATAGCGGGGGGGTGTTATCCGGGGAGCTGTTTTTT.

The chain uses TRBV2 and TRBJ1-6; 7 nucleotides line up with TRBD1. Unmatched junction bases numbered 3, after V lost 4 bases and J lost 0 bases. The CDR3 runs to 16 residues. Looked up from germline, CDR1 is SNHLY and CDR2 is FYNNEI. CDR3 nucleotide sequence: TGTGCCAGCAGTGCGACAGGGAGCTCCTATAATTCACCCCTCCACTTT. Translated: CASSATGSSYNSPLHF.

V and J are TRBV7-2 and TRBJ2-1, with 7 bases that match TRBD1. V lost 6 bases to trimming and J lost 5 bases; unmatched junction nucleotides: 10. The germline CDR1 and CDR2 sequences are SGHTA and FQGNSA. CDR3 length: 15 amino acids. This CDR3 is CASSLPGQRNNEQFF. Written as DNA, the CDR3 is TGTGCCAGCAGTCTACCGGGACAGAGAAACAATGAGCAGTTCTTC.

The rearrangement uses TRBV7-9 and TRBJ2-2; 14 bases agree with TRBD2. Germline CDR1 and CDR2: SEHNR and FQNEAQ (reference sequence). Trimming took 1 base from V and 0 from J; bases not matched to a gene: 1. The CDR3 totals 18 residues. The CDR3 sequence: CASSLGTSGGPNTGELFF. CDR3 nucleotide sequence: TGTGCCAGCAGCTTAGGGACTAGCGGGGGGCCGAACACCGGGGAGCTGTTTTTT.

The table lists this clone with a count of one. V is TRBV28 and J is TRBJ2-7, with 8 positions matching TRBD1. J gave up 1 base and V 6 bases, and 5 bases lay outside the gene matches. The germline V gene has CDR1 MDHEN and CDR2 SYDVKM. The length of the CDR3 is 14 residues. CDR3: CASSRGQGSYEQYF. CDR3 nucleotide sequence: TGTGCCAGCAGCAGGGGGCAGGGGTCCTACGAGCAGTACTTC.

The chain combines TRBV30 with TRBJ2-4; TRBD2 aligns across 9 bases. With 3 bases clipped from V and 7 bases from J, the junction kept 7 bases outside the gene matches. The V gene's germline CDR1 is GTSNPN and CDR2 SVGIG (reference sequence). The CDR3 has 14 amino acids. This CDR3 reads CAWSPLAGMNIQYF. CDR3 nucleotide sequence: TGTGCCTGGAGCCCACTAGCGGGCATGAACATTCAGTACTTC.

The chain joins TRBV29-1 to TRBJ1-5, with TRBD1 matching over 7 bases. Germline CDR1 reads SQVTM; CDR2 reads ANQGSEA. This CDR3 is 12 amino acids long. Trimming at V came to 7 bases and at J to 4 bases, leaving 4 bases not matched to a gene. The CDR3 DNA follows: TGCAGCGCCGGGACAGCTAATCAGCCCCAGCATTTT. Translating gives CSAGTANQPQHF.

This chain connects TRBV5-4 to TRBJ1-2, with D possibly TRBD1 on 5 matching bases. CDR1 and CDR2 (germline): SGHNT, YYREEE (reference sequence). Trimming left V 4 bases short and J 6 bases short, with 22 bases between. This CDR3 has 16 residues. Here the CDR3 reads CASSPGAGQLVHGYTF. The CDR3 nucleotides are TGTGCCAGCAGCCCTGGGGCAGGGCAACTTGTCCATGGCTACACCTTC.

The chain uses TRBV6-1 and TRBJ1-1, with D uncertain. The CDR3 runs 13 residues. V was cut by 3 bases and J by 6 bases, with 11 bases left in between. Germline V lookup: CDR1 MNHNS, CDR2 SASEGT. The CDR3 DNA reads TGTGCCAGCAGTGATCGGGCGGACGCTGAAGCTTTCTTT. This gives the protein CASSDRADAEAFF.

CDR3 sequence: CASSEGQRETQYF. Here the CDR3 DNA reads TGTGCCAGCAGCGAAGGTCAGAGGGAGACCCAGTACTTC. The V and J genes are TRBV9 and TRBJ2-5; D remains ambiguous. Germline V lookup: CDR1 SGDLS, CDR2 YYNGEE. The V and J ends lost 3 bases and 5 bases respectively, with 11 bases between them. The CDR3 spans 13 residues.

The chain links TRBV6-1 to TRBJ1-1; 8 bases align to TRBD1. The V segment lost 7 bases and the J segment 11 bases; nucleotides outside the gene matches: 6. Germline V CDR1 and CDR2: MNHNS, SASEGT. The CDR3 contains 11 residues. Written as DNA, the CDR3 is TGTGCCAGCAACCAGGGGGCTATCGCTTTCTTT. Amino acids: CASNQGAIAFF.

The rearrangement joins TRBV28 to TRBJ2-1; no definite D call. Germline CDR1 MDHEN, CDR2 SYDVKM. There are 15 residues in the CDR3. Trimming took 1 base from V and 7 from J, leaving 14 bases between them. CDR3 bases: TGTGCCAGCAGTTTATTTGGTTCATCGCAAAATGAGCAGTTCTTC. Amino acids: CASSLFGSSQNEQFF.

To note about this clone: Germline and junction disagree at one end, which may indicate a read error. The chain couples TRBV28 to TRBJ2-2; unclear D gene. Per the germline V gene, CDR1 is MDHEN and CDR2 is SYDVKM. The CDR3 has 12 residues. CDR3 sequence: CASKRNTGELFF. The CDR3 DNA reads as TGTGCGAGCAAGAGGAACACCGGGGAGCTGTTTTTT.

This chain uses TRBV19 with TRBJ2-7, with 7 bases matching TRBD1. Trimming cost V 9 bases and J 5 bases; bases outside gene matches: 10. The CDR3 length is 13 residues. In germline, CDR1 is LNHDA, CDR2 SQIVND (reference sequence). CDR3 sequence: CARARQGRNEQYF. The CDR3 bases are TGTGCCAGAGCGAGACAGGGTCGCAACGAGCAGTACTTC.

The CDR3 bases are TGTGCCAGTCGGGTTGGCAATCAGCCCCAGCATTTT. Amino acids: CASRVGNQPQHF. This chain uses TRBV19 with TRBJ1-5; no clear D gene. CDR3 length: 12 amino acids. Per the germline V gene, CDR1 is LNHDA and CDR2 is SQIVND (reference sequence). Trimming pared 8 bases from V and 2 bases from J, leaving 7 bases between.

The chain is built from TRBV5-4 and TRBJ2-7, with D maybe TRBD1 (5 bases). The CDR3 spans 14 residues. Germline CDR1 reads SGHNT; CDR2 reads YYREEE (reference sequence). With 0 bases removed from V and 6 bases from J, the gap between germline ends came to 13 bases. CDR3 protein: CASSLVGGQGEQYF. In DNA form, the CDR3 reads TGTGCCAGCAGCTTGGTAGGTGGGCAGGGCGAGCAGTACTTC.

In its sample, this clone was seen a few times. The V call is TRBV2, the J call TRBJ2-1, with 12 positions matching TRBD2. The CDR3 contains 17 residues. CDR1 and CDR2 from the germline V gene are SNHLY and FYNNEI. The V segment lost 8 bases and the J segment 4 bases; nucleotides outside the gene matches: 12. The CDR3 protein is CASRTSGKFDTYNEQFF. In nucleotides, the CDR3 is TGTGCCAGCCGGACTAGCGGGAAATTTGATACGTACAATGAGCAGTTCTTC.

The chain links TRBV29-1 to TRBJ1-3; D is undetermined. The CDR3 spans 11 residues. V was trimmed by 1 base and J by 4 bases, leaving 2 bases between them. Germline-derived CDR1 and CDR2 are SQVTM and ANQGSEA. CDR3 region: CSVEAGNTIYF. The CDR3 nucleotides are TGCAGCGTTGAAGCGGGAAACACCATATATTTT.

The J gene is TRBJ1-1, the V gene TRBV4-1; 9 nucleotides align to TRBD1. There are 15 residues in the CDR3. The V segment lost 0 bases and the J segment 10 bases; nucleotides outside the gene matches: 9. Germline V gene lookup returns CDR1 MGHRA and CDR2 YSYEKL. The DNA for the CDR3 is TGCGCCAGCAGCCAAGAGGGGACAGGGAGTTTTGGAGCTTTCTTT. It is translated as CASSQEGTGSFGAFF.